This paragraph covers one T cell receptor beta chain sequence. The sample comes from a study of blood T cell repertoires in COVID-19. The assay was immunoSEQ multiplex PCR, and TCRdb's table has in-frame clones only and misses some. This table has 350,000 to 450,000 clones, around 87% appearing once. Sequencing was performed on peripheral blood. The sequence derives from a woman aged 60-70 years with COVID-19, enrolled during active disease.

The CDR3 region has the DNA TGTGCCAGCAGCTTAGCCGGTAGATCCTACGAGCAGTACTTC. Residues: CASSLAGRSYEQYF. V usage is TRBV7-8 and J usage is TRBJ2-7; D gene unclear. Trimming removed 0 bases from V and 1 base from J, with 7 bases in between. CDR1 is SGHVS, CDR2 FQNEAQ, per germline. There are 14 residues in the CDR3.